A single sample is the source of the 4 T cell receptor beta chains below, sequenced in a study of blood T cell repertoires in COVID-19. The table came from immunoSEQ multiplex PCR; TCRdb's copy has only in-frame clones and leaves some out. The repertoire holds about 300,000 clones, with about nine tenths as singletons. The material sequenced was peripheral blood. These receptors all come from a woman aged 25 to 39 with COVID-19, enrolled during active disease.

The chain links TRBV9 to TRBJ2-1, with 7 bases identical to TRBD2. The germline V gene encodes CDR1 SGDLS and CDR2 YYNGEE. Germline trimming cut 4 bases from V and 4 bases from J; bases unmatched to any gene: 2. There are 13 residues in the CDR3. The chain's CDR3 is CASSSGGYNEQFF. The CDR3 DNA reads as TGTGCCAGCAGCTCGGGAGGTTACAATGAGCAGTTCTTC.

In nucleotides, the CDR3 is TGTGCCAGTAGGGACTCGGGGCAGCCCCAGCATTTT. This encodes CASRDSGQPQHF. The rearrangement joins TRBV19 to TRBJ1-5; D uncertain. Deletions cut 6 bases from V and 7 bases from J, with 10 bases between. This CDR3 is 12 amino acids long. The germline CDR1 and CDR2 sequences are LNHDA and SQIVND (reference sequence).

The chain joins TRBV3-1 (or the pseudogene TRBV3-2) to TRBJ1-1, with D maybe TRBD1 (5 bases). The CDR3 spans 16 residues. Germline V gene sequence: CDR1 LGHDT, CDR2 YNNKEL (reference sequence). Between the trimmed V and J ends, which lost 0 bases and 1 base, there was a span of 12 bases. The CDR3 protein is CASSQDSRGWNTEAFF. The CDR3 bases are TGTGCCAGCAGCCAAGATAGTAGGGGATGGAACACTGAAGCTTTCTTT.

The CDR3 region is CASSVATWGEWGIVSPGELFF. Here the CDR3 DNA reads TGTGCCAGCAGCGTAGCTACTTGGGGGGAATGGGGTATAGTAAGTCCCGGGGAGCTGTTTTTT. The chain recombines TRBV9 with TRBJ2-2; tentatively, D is TRBD2 (6 bases). From germline, CDR1 is SGDLS and CDR2 YYNGEE. The CDR3 consists of 21 residues. With 0 bases removed from V and 6 bases from J, the gap between germline ends came to 30 bases.